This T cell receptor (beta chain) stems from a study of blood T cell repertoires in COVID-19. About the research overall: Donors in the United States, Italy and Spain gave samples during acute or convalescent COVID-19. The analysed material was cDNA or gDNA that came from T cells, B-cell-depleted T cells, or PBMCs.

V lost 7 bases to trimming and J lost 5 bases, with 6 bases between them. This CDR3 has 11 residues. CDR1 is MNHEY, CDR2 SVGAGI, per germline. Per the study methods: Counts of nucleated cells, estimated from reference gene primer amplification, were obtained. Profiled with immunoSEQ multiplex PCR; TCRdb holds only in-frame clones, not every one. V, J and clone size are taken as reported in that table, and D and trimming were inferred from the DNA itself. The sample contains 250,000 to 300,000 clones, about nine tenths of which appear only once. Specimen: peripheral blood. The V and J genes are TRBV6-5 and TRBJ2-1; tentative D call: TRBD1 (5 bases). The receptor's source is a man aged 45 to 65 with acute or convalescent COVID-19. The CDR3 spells CASMGHNEQFF. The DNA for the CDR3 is TGTGCCAGCATGGGGCACAATGAGCAGTTCTTC.